This TCR beta chain emerged from a study of cytomegalovirus exposure and HLA in healthy donors. Notes on the study in general: Whilst most TCR sequences proved rare, a subset of public TCRs occurred across many donors.

The CDR3 sequence is 16 residues long. Germline CDR1 reads SEHNR; CDR2 reads FQNEAQ (reference sequence). The V and J ends lost 4 bases and 0 bases, in that order; junction bases with no gene match: 5. PCR amplification relied on 60 Vbeta primers (plus 13 Jbeta primers). Generated by immunoSEQ multiplex PCR, the TCRdb table keeps only in-frame clones and is missing some. The sample lists roughly 100,000 clones; roughly four fifths were seen once. As for this clone: Antigen unknown.

The specimen sequenced was PBMCs. This receptor was obtained from a man in his forties or fifties in good health and CMV-seronegative. The J gene is TRBJ1-4, the V gene TRBV7-9; TRBD1 aligns across 7 bases. This CDR3 reads CASSSNQGATNEKLFF. CDR3 coding DNA: TGTGCCAGCAGCTCGAACCAGGGGGCAACTAATGAAAAACTGTTTTTT.